This entry lists 19 T cell receptor beta chains sequenced from one sample in a study of CD8 T cells in ankylosing spondylitis. TCRdb recomputed calls from the 5' RACE reads with MiXCR, one row per CDR3 protein. The sample has 25,000 to 35,000 distinct CDR3 sequences, roughly 5% seen once. Sequencing was done on a sample of blood, either unsorted or a sorted T cell fraction (not recorded which). The receptors shown here come from a female donor with ankylosing spondylitis or in good health (not recorded which).

This clonotype appeared many times. This chain uses TRBV9 with TRBJ2-7; 9 nucleotides line up with TRBD1. CDR3 length: 14 residues. V was clipped by 3 bases and J by 2 bases; unmatched bases: 3. In germline, CDR1 is SGDLS, CDR2 YYNGEE. CDR3 protein: CASSEDRGAYEQYF. DNA for the CDR3: TGTGCCAGCAGCGAGGACAGGGGTGCCTACGAGCAGTACTTC.

This clonotype was seen many times. The chain links TRBV9 to TRBJ2-3, with 10 positions matching TRBD2. The V gene end was trimmed by 0 bases and the J gene end by 5 bases; junction bases not matched to a gene: 6. This CDR3 spans 16 amino acids. CDR1 is SGDLS, CDR2 YYNGEE, per germline. CDR3 coding DNA: TGTGCCAGCAGCGTAGGAGCGGGGGGGCCTATAGATACGCAGTATTTT. Translating it yields CASSVGAGGPIDTQYF.

This clonotype was detected ten times or more. This chain connects TRBV9 to TRBJ2-1; tentatively, D is TRBD1 (5 bases). This CDR3 comprises 15 residues. The germline V and J ends were trimmed by 3 bases and 6 bases, with 16 bases remaining between them. Germline CDR1 reads SGDLS; CDR2 reads YYNGEE. CDR3 loop: CASSGGSQVFNEQFF. The CDR3 DNA is TGTGCCAGCAGCGGGGGCAGCCAAGTCTTCAATGAGCAGTTCTTC.

This clonotype appeared many times. The V gene is TRBV9, the J gene TRBJ1-6; 7 positions agree with TRBD1. CDR1 SGDLS and CDR2 YYNGEE come from the germline V gene. The CDR3 length is 16 residues. V trimming: 0 bases; J trimming: 5 bases; junction bases outside the gene matches: 5. DNA of the CDR3: TGTGCCAGCAGCGTAGGATCCGGGACAGATAATTCACCCCTCCACTTT. Encoded protein: CASSVGSGTDNSPLHF.

This clonotype has a count of ten or more. This chain uses TRBV9 with TRBJ1-4; tentatively, D is TRBD1 (6 bases). This CDR3 region has 16 residues. The V gene lost 4 bases and the J gene lost 4 bases, with 17 bases spanning the gap. Looked up from germline, CDR1 is SGDLS and CDR2 is YYNGEE. The CDR3 reads CASSPGGQNNNEKLFF. The CDR3 coding sequence is TGTGCCAGCAGCCCCGGCGGACAGAACAATAATGAAAAACTGTTTTTT.

This clonotype showed up many times. The V and J genes are TRBV9 and TRBJ1-2; D not certain. This CDR3 contains 12 residues. With 2 bases removed from V and 3 bases from J, the gap between germline ends came to 5 bases. In germline, CDR1 is SGDLS, CDR2 YYNGEE. CDR3: CASSVSDYGYTF. DNA of the CDR3: TGTGCCAGCAGCGTGTCCGACTATGGCTACACCTTC.

The rearrangement joins TRBV9 to TRBJ2-5; 14 bases align to TRBD2. CDR1 is SGDLS, CDR2 YYNGEE, per germline. This CDR3 comprises 18 residues. Trimming removed 4 bases from V and 6 bases from J; junction bases left unmatched: 14. This CDR3 reads CASSSPGSGTSGGKTQYF. The CDR3 DNA reads TGTGCCAGCAGCTCCCCCGGGTCAGGGACTAGCGGGGGAAAGACCCAGTACTTC.

Ten or more counts support this clonotype. The rearrangement links TRBV9 to TRBJ2-3; 8 positions agree with TRBD2. This CDR3 comprises 16 residues. The V gene's germline CDR1 is SGDLS and CDR2 YYNGEE. Trimming at V came to 2 bases and at J to 2 bases, leaving 7 bases not matched to a gene. The CDR3 is CASSVRGGDDTDTQYF. The CDR3 region has the DNA TGTGCCAGCAGCGTCCGGGGGGGGGACGACACAGATACGCAGTATTTT.

This clonotype was counted at least ten times. The chain combines TRBV9 with TRBJ2-3; 8 nucleotides agree with TRBD1. V gave up 5 bases and J gave up 5 bases; unmatched junction bases: 10. The germline CDR1 and CDR2 sequences are SGDLS and YYNGEE. This CDR3 spans 15 amino acids. The CDR3 is CASSAMDRVEDTQYF. DNA for the CDR3: TGTGCCAGCAGTGCCATGGACAGGGTGGAAGATACGCAGTATTTT.

The chain is built from TRBV9 and TRBJ2-3, with TRBD2 matching over 10 bases. V gave up 0 bases and J gave up 4 bases; unmatched junction bases: 8. Germline V gives CDR1 SGDLS, CDR2 YYNGEE. This CDR3 contains 17 residues. DNA for the CDR3: TGTGCCAGCAGCGTAGACCCAGCGGGGGGGCCCGCAGATACGCAGTATTTT. It specifies CASSVDPAGGPADTQYF.

This clonotype was observed at least ten times. DNA of the CDR3: TGTGCCAGCCCAGGGGGAAGGAAGACTAACTATGGCTACACCTTC. Protein: CASPGGRKTNYGYTF. The chain has TRBV2 and TRBJ1-2, with TRBD1 matching over 7 bases. The CDR3 runs 15 residues. From germline, CDR1 is SNHLY and CDR2 FYNNEI. V shed 8 bases and J 0 bases; nucleotides not matched to a gene: 9. Drawing the rest from reference TRBV2 and TRBJ1-2, the complete variable domain is EPEVTQTPSHQVTQMGQEVILRCVPISNHLYFYWYRQILGQKVEFLVSFYNNEISEKSEIFDDQFSVERPDGSNFTLKIRSTKLEDSAMYFCASPGGRKTNYGYTFGSGTRLTVV.

There are many counts of this clonotype. The chain carries TRBV9 and TRBJ1-6, with D possibly being TRBD1 (5 bases). Trimming stripped 0 bases from V and 4 bases from J, with 17 bases between. The CDR3 extends over 18 amino acids. Germline V gives CDR1 SGDLS, CDR2 YYNGEE. DNA of the CDR3: TGTGCCAGCAGCGTAGGGGCCCACCGGGGCCTATATAATTCACCCCTCCACTTT. It translates to CASSVGAHRGLYNSPLHF. The variable domain in full, with the rest retrieved from reference TRBV9 and TRBJ1-6, is DSGVTQTPKHLITATGQRVTLRCSPRSGDLSVYWYQQSLDQGLQFLIQYYNGEERAKGNILERFSAQQFPDLHSELNLSSLELGDSALYFCASSVGAHRGLYNSPLHFGNGTRLTVT.

The table lists this clonotype with many counts. V is TRBV9 and J is TRBJ2-3; tentatively, D is TRBD2 (7 bases). Germline CDR1 reads SGDLS; CDR2 reads YYNGEE. CDR3 length equals 15 residues. V lost 6 bases to trimming and J lost 5 bases, with 19 bases between them. CDR3 sequence: CASNPRGGAGDTQYF. Here the CDR3 DNA reads TGTGCCAGCAATCCAAGGGGGGGAGCCGGAGATACGCAGTATTTT.

This clonotype was seen ten or more times. V usage is TRBV9 and J usage is TRBJ1-6; TRBD1 might be the D (5 bases). The CDR3 covers 15 residues. Trimming removed 1 base from V and 6 bases from J, with 11 bases in between. The germline V gene has CDR1 SGDLS and CDR2 YYNGEE. The CDR3: CASSVLGEPNSPLHF. CDR3 nucleotides: TGTGCCAGCAGCGTATTGGGGGAACCTAATTCACCCCTCCACTTT. Supplemented by reference TRBV9 and TRBJ1-6, the full variable domain reads DSGVTQTPKHLITATGQRVTLRCSPRSGDLSVYWYQQSLDQGLQFLIQYYNGEERAKGNILERFSAQQFPDLHSELNLSSLELGDSALYFCASSVLGEPNSPLHFGNGTRLTVT.

By share, this clonotype ranks as medium-sized. CDR3 loop: CASSAQGEQSRGTQYF. DNA of the CDR3: TGTGCCAGCAGCGCCCAAGGAGAGCAAAGTCGAGGTACGCAGTATTTT. V usage is TRBV9 and J usage is TRBJ2-3; no clear D gene. The CDR3 length is 16 residues. The V gene's germline CDR1 is SGDLS and CDR2 YYNGEE. The V end was cut by 3 bases, the J end by 8 bases, with 22 bases between. The variable domain in full, with the rest retrieved from reference TRBV9 and TRBJ2-3, is DSGVTQTPKHLITATGQRVTLRCSPRSGDLSVYWYQQSLDQGLQFLIQYYNGEERAKGNILERFSAQQFPDLHSELNLSSLELGDSALYFCASSAQGEQSRGTQYFGPGTRLTVL.

This clonotype qualifies as medium-sized (0.01 to 0.1%). V usage is TRBV9 and J usage is TRBJ2-7; D not certain. The CDR3 has 15 amino acids. CDR1 and CDR2 from the germline V gene are SGDLS and YYNGEE. Trimming removed 0 bases at V and 6 bases at J, with 16 bases between. The CDR3 is CASSVEAFSYTEQYF. In DNA form, the CDR3 reads TGTGCCAGCAGCGTAGAGGCTTTTTCCTACACCGAGCAGTACTTC.

This clonotype turned up a few times. V is TRBV9 and J is TRBJ2-1; either TRBD1 or TRBD2 may fit D (5 bases each). The germline V and J ends were trimmed by 2 bases and 5 bases, with 11 bases remaining between them. The germline CDR1 and CDR2 sequences are SGDLS and YYNGEE. This CDR3 contains 14 residues. As DNA, the CDR3 is TGTGCCAGCAGCGTCCGGGACCTCCACAATGAGCAGTTCTTC. It is translated as CASSVRDLHNEQFF.

This clonotype was found many times. This sequence joins TRBV7-3 and TRBJ2-1; 9 nucleotides line up with TRBD2. Germline V gene data show CDR1 as SGHTA and CDR2 as FQGTGA. The V and J ends lost 9 bases and 10 bases, in that order; junction bases with no gene match: 7. The CDR3 has 12 amino acids. The CDR3 here is CARGTSWYEQFF. The DNA for the CDR3 is TGTGCCAGGGGGACTAGCTGGTACGAGCAGTTCTTC. The variable domain in full, completed from reference TRBV7-3 and TRBJ2-1, reads GAGVSQTPSNKVTEKGKYVELRCDPISGHTALYWYRQSLGQGPEFLIYFQGTGAADDSGLPNDRFFAVRPEGSVSTLKIQRTERGDSAVYLCARGTSWYEQFFGPGTRLTVL.

This clonotype was counted at least ten times. The V gene is TRBV9, the J gene TRBJ2-5; D might be TRBD2 (5 bases). CDR3 length: 14 residues. CDR1 and CDR2 (germline): SGDLS, YYNGEE. V was cut by 0 bases and J by 5 bases, with 11 bases left in between. CDR3 DNA: TGTGCCAGCAGCGTAGGAGGGTATTCTGAGACCCAGTACTTC. Translation: CASSVGGYSETQYF.